This passage covers 5 T cell receptor beta chains from one sample sequenced in a study of cytomegalovirus exposure and HLA in healthy donors. Researchers ran the PCR with 60 Vbeta and 13 Jbeta primers. Assay: immunoSEQ multiplex PCR; the TCRdb copy retains only in-frame clones and omits some. The profile shows about 83,000 clones, under 80% of them singletons. Sequencing input: PBMCs. The receptor source for this set is a man aged 60-69 years in good health and CMV-seronegative.

The genes are TRBV19 and TRBJ2-3, with 10 positions matching TRBD1. The CDR3 has 15 residues. Germline assignment: CDR1 LNHDA and CDR2 SQIVND (reference sequence). Trimming cost V 5 bases and J 4 bases; bases outside gene matches: 6. The chain's CDR3 is CASSHRDRGPDTQYF. CDR3 coding DNA: TGTGCCAGTAGTCACCGGGACAGGGGACCAGATACGCAGTATTTT.

The chain is built from TRBV6-1 and TRBJ1-2, with TRBD1 as a possible D gene (6 bases). CDR3 length equals 16 residues. Germline CDR1 reads MNHNS; CDR2 reads SASEGT. The V end lost 0 bases, the J end lost 4 bases, and 15 bases lay between the germline ends. CDR3 sequence: CASSEAAGAAGYGYTF. The CDR3 DNA reads as TGTGCCAGCAGTGAAGCGGCAGGGGCGGCGGGCTATGGCTACACCTTC.

Comment on this clone: At one end the junction does not follow the germline gene, possibly because of a read error. The genes are TRBV7-7 and TRBJ2-7, with D unresolved. CDR1 and CDR2 from the germline V gene are SSHAT and FNYEAQ (reference sequence). The CDR3 is made up of 14 amino acids. CDR3 bases: TGTGCTAGCAGCTTAGGCCCCTACAGCTACGAGCAGTACTTC. Protein product: CASSLGPYSYEQYF. The full variable domain, its missing parts supplied by reference TRBV7-7 and TRBJ2-7, is GAGVSQSPRYKVTKRGQDVTLRCDPISSHATLYWYQQALGQGPEFLTYFNYEAQPDKSGLPSDRFSAERPEGSISTLTIQRTEQRDSAMYRCASSLGPYSYEQYFGPGTRLTVT.

With respect to this clone: The sample contains more than one DNA sequence encoding this CDR3. The chain employs TRBV9 and TRBJ2-5; the match to TRBD2 covers 7 bases. This CDR3 has 17 amino acids. The V gene end was trimmed by 0 bases and the J gene end by 1 base; junction bases not matched to a gene: 9. The germline gives CDR1 SGDLS, CDR2 YYNGEE. The CDR3 here is CASSVERSSGIQETQYF. The CDR3, as DNA: TGTGCCAGCAGCGTAGAAAGGTCTAGCGGCATCCAAGAGACCCAGTACTTC.

In its sample, this clone was seen a few times. The chain couples TRBV6-5 to TRBJ2-6; D gene uncertain. Germline V gene data show CDR1 as MNHEY and CDR2 as SVGAGI. This CDR3 has 16 residues. V was shortened by 0 bases and J by 2 bases, with 8 bases between the two germline ends. The CDR3 sequence is CASSYSQAPGANVLTF. The CDR3 nucleotides are TGTGCCAGCAGTTACTCGCAGGCCCCTGGGGCCAACGTCCTGACTTTC.